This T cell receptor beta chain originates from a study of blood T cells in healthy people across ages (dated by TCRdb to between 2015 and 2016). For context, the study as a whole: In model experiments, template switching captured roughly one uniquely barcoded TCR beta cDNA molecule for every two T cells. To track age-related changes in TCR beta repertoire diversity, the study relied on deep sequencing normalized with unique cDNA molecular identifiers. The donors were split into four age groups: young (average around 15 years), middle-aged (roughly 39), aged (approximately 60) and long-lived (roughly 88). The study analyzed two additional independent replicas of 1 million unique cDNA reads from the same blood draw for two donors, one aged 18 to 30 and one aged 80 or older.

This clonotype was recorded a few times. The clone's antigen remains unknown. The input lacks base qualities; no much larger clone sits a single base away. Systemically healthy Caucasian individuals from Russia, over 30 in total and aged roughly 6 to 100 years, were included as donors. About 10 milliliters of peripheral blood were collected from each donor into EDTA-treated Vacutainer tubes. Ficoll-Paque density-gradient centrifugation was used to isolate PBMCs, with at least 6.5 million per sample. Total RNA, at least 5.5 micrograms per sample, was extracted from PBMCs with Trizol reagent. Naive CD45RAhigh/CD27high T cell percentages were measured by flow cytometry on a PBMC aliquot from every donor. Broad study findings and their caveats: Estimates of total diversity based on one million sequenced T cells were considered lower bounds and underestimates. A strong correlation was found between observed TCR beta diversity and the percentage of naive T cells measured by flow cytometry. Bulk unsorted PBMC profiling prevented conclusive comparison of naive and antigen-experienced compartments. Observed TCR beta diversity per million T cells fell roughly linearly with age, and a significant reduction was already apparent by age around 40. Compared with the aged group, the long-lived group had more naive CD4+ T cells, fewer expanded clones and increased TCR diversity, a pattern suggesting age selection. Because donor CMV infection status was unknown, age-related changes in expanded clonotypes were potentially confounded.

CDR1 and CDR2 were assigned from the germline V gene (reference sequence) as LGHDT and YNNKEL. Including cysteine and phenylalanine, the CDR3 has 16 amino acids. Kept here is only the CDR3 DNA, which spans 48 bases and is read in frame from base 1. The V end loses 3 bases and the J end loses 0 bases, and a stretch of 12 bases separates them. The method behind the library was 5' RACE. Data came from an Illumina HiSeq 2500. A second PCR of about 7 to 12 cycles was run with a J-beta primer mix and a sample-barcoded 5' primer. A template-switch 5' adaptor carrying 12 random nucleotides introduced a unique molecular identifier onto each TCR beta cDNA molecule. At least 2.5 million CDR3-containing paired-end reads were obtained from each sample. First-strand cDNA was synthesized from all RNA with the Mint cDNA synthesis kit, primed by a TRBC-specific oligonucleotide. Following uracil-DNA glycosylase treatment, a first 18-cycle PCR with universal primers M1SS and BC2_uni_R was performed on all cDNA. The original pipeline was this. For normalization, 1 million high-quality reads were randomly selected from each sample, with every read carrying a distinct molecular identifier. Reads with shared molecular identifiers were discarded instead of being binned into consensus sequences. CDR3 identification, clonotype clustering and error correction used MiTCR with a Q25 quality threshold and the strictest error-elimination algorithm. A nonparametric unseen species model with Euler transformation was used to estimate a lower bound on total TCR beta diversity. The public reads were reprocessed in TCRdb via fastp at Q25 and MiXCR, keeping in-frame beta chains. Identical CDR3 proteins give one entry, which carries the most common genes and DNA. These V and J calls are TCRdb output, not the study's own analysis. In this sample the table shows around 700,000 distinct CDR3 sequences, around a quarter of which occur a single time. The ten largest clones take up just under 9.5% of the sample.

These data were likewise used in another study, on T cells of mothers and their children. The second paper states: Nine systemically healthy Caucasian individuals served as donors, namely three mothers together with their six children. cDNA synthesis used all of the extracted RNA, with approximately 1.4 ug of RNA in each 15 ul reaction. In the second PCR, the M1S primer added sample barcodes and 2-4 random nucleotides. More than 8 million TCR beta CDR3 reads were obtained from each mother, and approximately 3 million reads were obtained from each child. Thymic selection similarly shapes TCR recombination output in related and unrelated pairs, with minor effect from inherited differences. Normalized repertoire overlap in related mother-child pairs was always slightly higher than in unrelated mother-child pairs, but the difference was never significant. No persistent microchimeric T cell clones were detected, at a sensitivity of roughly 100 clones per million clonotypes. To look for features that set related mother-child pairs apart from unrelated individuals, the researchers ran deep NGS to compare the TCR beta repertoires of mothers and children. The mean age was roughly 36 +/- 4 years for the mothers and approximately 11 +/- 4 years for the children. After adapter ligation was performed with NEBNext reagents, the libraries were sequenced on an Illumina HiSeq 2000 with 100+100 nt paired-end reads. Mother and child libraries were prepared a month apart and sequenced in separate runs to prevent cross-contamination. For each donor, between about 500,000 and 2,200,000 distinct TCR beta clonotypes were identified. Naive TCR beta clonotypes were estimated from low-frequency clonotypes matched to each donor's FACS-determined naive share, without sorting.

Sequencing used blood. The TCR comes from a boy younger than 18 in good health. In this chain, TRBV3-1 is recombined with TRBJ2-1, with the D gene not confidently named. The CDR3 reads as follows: CASSQNRRISYNEQFF. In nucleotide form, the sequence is TGTGCCAGCAGCCAGAACAGAAGAATCTCCTACAATGAGCAGTTCTTC.